Presented here are 28 T cell receptor beta chains from one specimen sequenced in a study of cytomegalovirus exposure and HLA in healthy donors. PCR primers comprised 60 Vbeta and 13 Jbeta primers. Libraries were prepared by immunoSEQ multiplex PCR; TCRdb keeps only in-frame clonotypes and omits some of them. The sample has approximately 200,000 clones; roughly four fifths are singletons. The specimen was PBMCs. These receptors were collected from a girl between 2 and 10 years old in good health and CMV-seronegative.

This chain links TRBV5-1 with TRBJ1-3; D gene uncertain. CDR3 length equals 15 residues. Germline-derived CDR1 and CDR2 are SGHRS and YFSETQ. V lost 2 bases to trimming and J lost 0 bases, with 9 bases between them. This CDR3 is CASSFQDYSGNTIYF. The DNA for the CDR3 is TGCGCCAGCAGCTTTCAGGATTACTCTGGAAACACCATATATTTT.

The chain is built from TRBV6-1 and TRBJ1-2, with 9 bases fitting TRBD1. Germline CDR1 reads MNHNS; CDR2 reads SASEGT. The V and J ends lost 6 bases and 6 bases, in that order; junction bases with no gene match: 8. The CDR3 loop spans 14 amino acids. The CDR3 protein is CASRGQGLSHGYTF. CDR3 coding DNA: TGTGCCAGCAGGGGACAGGGTCTTTCCCATGGCTACACCTTC.

The chain links TRBV6-1 to TRBJ2-1, with 11 bases matching TRBD2. Germline assignment: CDR1 MNHNS and CDR2 SASEGT. V shed 6 bases and J 9 bases; nucleotides not matched to a gene: 7. The CDR3 length is 14 residues. CDR3 amino acids: CASSISGGALEQFF. The CDR3 DNA sequence: TGTGCCAGCAGCATTAGCGGGGGGGCCCTTGAGCAGTTCTTC.

The chain carries TRBV10-1 and TRBJ2-2; 10 bases agree with TRBD2. V lost 6 bases and J lost 3; bases outside the gene matches: 10. Looked up from germline, CDR1 is WNHNN and CDR2 is SYGVQD (reference sequence). The CDR3 extends over 17 amino acids. The CDR3 loop is CASSRHLLAGDTGELFF. The DNA for the CDR3 is TGCGCCAGCAGCCGCCACCTCCTAGCGGGAGACACCGGGGAGCTGTTTTTT.

V usage is TRBV7-3 and J usage is TRBJ2-2; 9 positions match TRBD2. The V segment lost 5 bases and the J segment 4 bases; nucleotides outside the gene matches: 5. CDR1 SGHTA and CDR2 FQGTGA come from the germline V gene. This CDR3 is 15 amino acids long. The CDR3 spells CASSPSGGSTGELFF. The CDR3 DNA follows: TGTGCCAGCAGCCCAAGCGGGGGGAGCACCGGGGAGCTGTTTTTT.

V and J are TRBV2 and TRBJ2-1; D unclear. This CDR3 is 13 amino acids long. The V and J ends lost 5 bases and 5 bases respectively, with 10 bases between them. Germline CDR1 and CDR2: SNHLY and FYNNEI. CDR3 protein: CASSFERHNEQFF. The CDR3 coding sequence is TGTGCCAGCAGTTTTGAGCGACACAATGAGCAGTTCTTC.

This chain links TRBV19 with TRBJ2-3; TRBD1 might be the D (6 bases). The germline gives CDR1 LNHDA, CDR2 SQIVND (reference sequence). V lost 4 bases, J lost 2 bases, and 13 bases lay in between. The CDR3 has 15 residues. For the CDR3, the DNA is TGTGCCAGTAGTACTACCTGGGGGCCCACAGATACGCAGTATTTT. Protein sequence: CASSTTWGPTDTQYF.

This clone was detected a few times. The rearrangement uses TRBV6-1 and TRBJ1-1; 8 bases agree with TRBD1. This CDR3 is built from 14 residues. With 6 bases clipped from V and 3 bases from J, the junction kept 6 bases outside the gene matches. The V gene's germline CDR1 is MNHNS and CDR2 SASEGT. The CDR3 loop reads CASRVTGGDTEAFF. The CDR3 region has the DNA TGTGCCAGCAGGGTAACAGGGGGGGACACTGAAGCTTTCTTT.

This chain uses TRBV7-9 with TRBJ1-1; no clear D. CDR1 and CDR2 from the germline V gene are SEHNR and FQNEAQ (reference sequence). V lost 5 bases and J 2 bases, leaving 9 bases between the germline ends. This CDR3 comprises 13 residues. This chain's CDR3 is CASSPPGNTEAFF. CDR3 in DNA: TGTGCCAGCAGCCCCCCGGGAAACACTGAAGCTTTCTTT.

This chain uses TRBV30 with TRBJ1-1, with D maybe TRBD1 (6 bases). Trimming left V 3 bases short and J 11 bases short, with 19 bases between. Germline V gives CDR1 GTSNPN, CDR2 SVGIG (reference sequence). The CDR3 length is 13 residues. The CDR3 region is CAWRPQGGGSAFF. The DNA for the CDR3 is TGTGCCTGGAGACCTCAGGGAGGGGGAAGTGCTTTCTTT.

The chain employs TRBV7-2 and TRBJ2-6; 8 bases match TRBD2. The V segment lost 5 bases and the J segment 0 bases; nucleotides outside the gene matches: 9. CDR3 length equals 18 residues. CDR1 SGHTA and CDR2 FQGNSA come from the germline V gene. CDR3 sequence reads: CASSPSTSASSGANVLTF. The CDR3 DNA reads as TGTGCCAGCAGCCCGTCGACTAGCGCGAGCTCTGGGGCCAACGTCCTGACTTTC.

The chain links TRBV19 to TRBJ1-2; D gene uncertain. The CDR3 runs to 10 residues. Germline V gives CDR1 LNHDA, CDR2 SQIVND (reference sequence). Trimming took off 8 bases at V and 7 bases at J, with 8 bases between the two ends. This CDR3 reads CASAGFGYTF. Written as DNA, the CDR3 is TGTGCCAGTGCCGGTTTTGGCTACACCTTC.

This chain links TRBV4-1 with TRBJ2-5; 7 bases match TRBD1. The end of the DNA aligns better with TRBJ2-7, so the J call may be wrong. The CDR3 is 18 residues long. Germline loops: CDR1 MGHRA, CDR2 YSYEKL. CDR3 residues: CASSQESLTGFSSYEQYF. The CDR3 region has the DNA TGCGCCAGCAGCCAAGAATCCCTGACAGGGTTCAGCTCCTACGAGCAGTACTTC.

This chain joins TRBV27 and TRBJ2-1; a weak D match, TRBD2 (6 bases). V lost 4 bases, J lost 6 bases, and 10 bases lay in between. CDR1 and CDR2 from the germline V gene are MNHEY and SMNVEV (reference sequence). The CDR3 extends over 13 amino acids. The DNA of the CDR3 is TGTGCCAGCAGTTGGGACTCGTTCAATGAGCAGTTCTTC. The encoded protein is CASSWDSFNEQFF.

V usage is TRBV13 and J usage is TRBJ1-1; D gene ambiguous. The CDR3 is 18 residues long. The V gene's germline CDR1 is PRHDT and CDR2 FYEKMQ (reference sequence). V was shortened by 5 bases and J by 4 bases, with 26 bases between the two germline ends. CDR3 DNA sequence: TGTGCCAGCAGCAGAATCACCCCGGTCAGCGTGGTGACCACTGAAGCTTTCTTT. Its protein product is CASSRITPVSVVTTEAFF. The full variable domain, rest sourced from reference TRBV13 and TRBJ1-1, is AAGVIQSPRHLIKEKRETATLKCYPIPRHDTVYWYQQGPGQDPQFLISFYEKMQSDKGSIPDRFSAQQFSDYHSELNMSSLELGDSALYFCASSRITPVSVVTTEAFFGQGTRLTVV.

The chain employs TRBV9 and TRBJ1-1, with a possible D match to TRBD1 (5 bases). The germline V and J ends were trimmed by 0 bases and 5 bases, with 11 bases remaining between them. The length of the CDR3 is 14 residues. CDR1 SGDLS and CDR2 YYNGEE come from the germline V gene. CDR3 residues: CASSVGGEGTEAFF. As DNA, the CDR3 is TGTGCCAGCAGCGTAGGGGGGGAGGGTACTGAAGCTTTCTTT.

This clone was observed a single time. The junction differs from germline at one of its ends, possibly a read error. V and J are TRBV9 and TRBJ1-1, with TRBD1 identical over 8 bases. The CDR3 runs to 14 residues. Germline CDR1 is SGDLS and CDR2 is YYNGEE. CDR3 nucleotides: TGTGCCAGCAGCCACCGGACAGGGAACGCTGAAGCTTTCTTT. It encodes CASSHRTGNAEAFF.

The rearrangement joins TRBV13 to TRBJ2-5; 8 bases map to TRBD1. This CDR3 is 14 amino acids long. Germline V gene sequence: CDR1 PRHDT, CDR2 FYEKMQ (reference sequence). V lost 5 bases and J lost 3; bases outside the gene matches: 5. The CDR3 region is CASSPRQGKETQYF. CDR3 bases: TGTGCCAGCAGCCCGAGACAGGGGAAAGAGACCCAGTACTTC.

The CDR3, as DNA: TGCAGCTTGGACAGGGTAGGGGAGACCCAGTACTTC. Translated: CSLDRVGETQYF. V is TRBV29-1 and J is TRBJ2-5; 8 positions match TRBD1. After removal of 8 bases from V and 5 bases from J, the junction contained 7 bases not matched to a gene. Looked up from germline, CDR1 is SQVTM and CDR2 is ANQGSEA. The CDR3 is made up of 12 amino acids.

The chain links TRBV4-2 to TRBJ1-4; TRBD1 might be the D (5 bases). V was shortened by 4 bases and J by 3 bases, with 12 bases between the two germline ends. This CDR3 spans 15 amino acids. Looked up from germline, CDR1 is LGHNA and CDR2 is YNFKEQ. Here the CDR3 reads CASSPPGGSNEKLFF. The CDR3 region has the DNA TGTGCCAGCAGCCCACCCGGGGGGTCTAATGAAAAACTGTTTTTT.

J is TRBJ1-4 and V is TRBV2; D gene uncertain. The length of the CDR3 is 14 residues. The V gene's germline CDR1 is SNHLY and CDR2 FYNNEI. V was trimmed by 6 bases and J by 0 bases, leaving 8 bases between them. Here the CDR3 DNA reads TGTGCCAGCAGAGAAATATCAACTAATGAAAAACTGTTTTTT. Protein product: CASREISTNEKLFF.

As to this clone: The same CDR3 arises from other DNA sequences in this sample as well. CDR3 residues: CASSQGGTVSNQPQHF. The CDR3, as DNA: TGCGCCAGCAGCCAAGGTGGGACAGTGAGCAATCAGCCCCAGCATTTT. The chain carries TRBV4-1 and TRBJ1-5, with 7 bases identical to TRBD1. The germline V gene has CDR1 MGHRA and CDR2 YSYEKL. J gave up 1 base and V 1 base, and 4 bases lay outside the gene matches. The CDR3 consists of 16 residues.

The CDR3 loop reads CASGGGGAPYNEQFF. Here the CDR3 DNA reads TGTGCCAGCGGGGGCGGGGGGGCCCCCTACAATGAGCAGTTCTTC. The chain joins TRBV7-9 to TRBJ2-1, with 9 positions matching TRBD2. CDR1 SEHNR and CDR2 FQNEAQ come from the germline V gene (reference sequence). V was clipped by 8 bases and J by 2 bases; unmatched bases: 7. The CDR3 loop spans 15 amino acids.

The J gene is TRBJ1-1, the V gene TRBV9, with D possibly matching TRBD1 (6 bases). This CDR3 spans 14 amino acids. The ends were cut back, 4 bases at V and 6 bases at J, with 16 bases in the middle. CDR1 is SGDLS and CDR2 is YYNGEE in the germline V gene. The CDR3 DNA reads as TGTGCCAGCAGCCCAAGGTTGGGGGCTCCTGAAGCTTTCTTT. Its protein product is CASSPRLGAPEAFF.

The CDR3 spells CASSESKFEQYF. The CDR3 bases are TGTGCCAGCAGTGAATCTAAGTTTGAGCAGTACTTC. The rearrangement joins TRBV6-1 to TRBJ2-7; no clear D gene. Germline CDR1 and CDR2: MNHNS and SASEGT. V lost 2 bases, J lost 7 bases, and 9 bases lay in between. This CDR3 is 12 amino acids long.

The gene calls are TRBV7-9 and TRBJ1-3; tentative D call: TRBD1 (6 bases). Germline values: CDR1 SEHNR, CDR2 FQNEAQ (reference sequence). The CDR3 sequence is 17 residues long. V lost 1 base and J lost 4, with 17 bases in between. The CDR3 loop is CASSLGTLQGPGNTIYF. CDR3 bases: TGTGCCAGCAGCTTAGGAACACTACAGGGACCCGGAAACACCATATATTTT.

The V and J genes are TRBV6-5 and TRBJ2-7, with D maybe TRBD2 (6 bases). Germline values: CDR1 MNHEY, CDR2 SVGAGI. The CDR3 has 16 residues. V lost 0 bases and J lost 6, with 18 bases in between. The CDR3 bases are TGTGCCAGCAGTTACTCCCCGGACCGGAGGGTATCCGAGCAGTACTTC. Amino acid sequence: CASSYSPDRRVSEQYF.

V gene TRBV5-1 combines with J gene TRBJ2-2; 8 bases align to TRBD1. The junction had 6 bases not matched to a gene; V was cut back by 5 bases and J by 6 bases. The CDR3 has 14 amino acids. CDR1 and CDR2 from the germline V gene are SGHRS and YFSETQ. CDR3 amino acids: CASRGGQGSGELFF. Here the CDR3 DNA reads TGCGCCAGCAGGGGCGGACAGGGCTCCGGGGAGCTGTTTTTT.